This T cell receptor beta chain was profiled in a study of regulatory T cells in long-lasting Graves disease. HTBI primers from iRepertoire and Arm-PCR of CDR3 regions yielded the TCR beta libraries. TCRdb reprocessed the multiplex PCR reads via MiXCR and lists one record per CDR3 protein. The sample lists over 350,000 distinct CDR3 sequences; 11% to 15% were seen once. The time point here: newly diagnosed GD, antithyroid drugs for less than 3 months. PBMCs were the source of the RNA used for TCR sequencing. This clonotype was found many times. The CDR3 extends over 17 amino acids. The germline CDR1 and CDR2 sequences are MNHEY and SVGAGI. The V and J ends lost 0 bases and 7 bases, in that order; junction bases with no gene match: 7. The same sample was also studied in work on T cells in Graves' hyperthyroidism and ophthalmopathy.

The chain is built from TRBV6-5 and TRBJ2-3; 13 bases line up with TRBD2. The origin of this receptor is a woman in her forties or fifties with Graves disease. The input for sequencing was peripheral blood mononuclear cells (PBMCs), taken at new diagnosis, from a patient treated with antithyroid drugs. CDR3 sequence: CASSYSTGLAGPNTQYF. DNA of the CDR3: TGTGCCAGCAGTTACTCGACGGGACTAGCGGGACCAAATACGCAGTATTTT.